Below are 24 T cell receptor beta chains sequenced from a single sample in a study of blood T cell repertoires in COVID-19. Measured with immunoSEQ multiplex PCR; TCRdb has only the in-frame clones, and not every one. The sample includes 120,000 or so clones, 90% seen only once; the top ten take roughly 3.7%. The sample comprised peripheral blood. Receptors originate from a man in his fifties with active COVID-19.

The chain uses TRBV6-5 and TRBJ2-7, with 12 positions matching TRBD2. CDR3 length: 13 residues. Trimming at V came to 8 bases and at J to 4 bases, leaving 3 bases not matched to a gene. Germline V gene data show CDR1 as MNHEY and CDR2 as SVGAGI. CDR3: CASATSGSYEQYV. The CDR3 DNA follows: TGTGCCAGCGCGACTAGCGGGAGTTACGAGCAGTACGTC.

The chain is built from TRBV9 and TRBJ2-2, with TRBD2 as a possible D gene (5 bases). From germline, CDR1 is SGDLS and CDR2 YYNGEE. This CDR3 region has 16 residues. With 3 bases removed from V and 2 bases from J, the gap between germline ends came to 14 bases. The CDR3 protein is CASSETWTGNTGELFF. The CDR3 DNA sequence: TGTGCCAGCAGCGAGACCTGGACTGGAAACACCGGGGAGCTGTTTTTT.

This chain uses TRBV5-1 with TRBJ2-5; perhaps TRBD2 as D (5 bases). V was shortened by 5 bases and J by 4 bases, with 15 bases between the two germline ends. CDR3 size: 14 residues. Germline CDR1 reads SGHRS; CDR2 reads YFSETQ. The CDR3 sequence: CASSSGPLAETQYF. As DNA, the CDR3 is TGCGCCAGCAGTTCCGGGCCCCTAGCAGAGACCCAGTACTTC.

V and J are TRBV2 and TRBJ2-7; possibly TRBD2 for D (5 bases). This CDR3 is 12 amino acids long. Germline CDR1 is SNHLY and CDR2 is FYNNEI. Trimming removed 2 bases at V and 4 bases at J, with 6 bases between. The CDR3 coding sequence is TGTGCCAGCAGTGAACTAGCTTACGAGCAGTACTTC. It yields the protein CASSELAYEQYF.

The chain uses TRBV10-3 and TRBJ2-3; 12 nucleotides agree with TRBD1. Trimming at V came to 2 bases and at J to 4 bases, leaving 7 bases not matched to a gene. CDR1 and CDR2 (germline): ENHRY, SYGVKD. CDR3 length: 17 residues. The CDR3 loop is CAISERGQGAAADTQYF. The CDR3 DNA follows: TGTGCCATCAGTGAGAGGGGACAGGGGGCTGCGGCAGATACGCAGTATTTT.

The rearrangement joins TRBV4-2 to TRBJ2-1; no clear D gene. Per the germline V gene, CDR1 is LGHNA and CDR2 is YNFKEQ. The CDR3 length is 16 residues. The V and J ends lost 0 bases and 0 bases respectively, with 9 bases between them. This CDR3 reads CASSQEEEGSYNEQFF. The CDR3 DNA sequence: TGTGCCAGCAGCCAAGAAGAGGAAGGCTCCTACAATGAGCAGTTCTTC.

This clone was found a few times. The V call is TRBV5-4, the J call TRBJ1-2, with D possibly matching TRBD1 (5 bases). This CDR3 is 14 amino acids long. The V end was cut by 4 bases, the J end by 6 bases, with 16 bases between. Per the germline V gene, CDR1 is SGHNT and CDR2 is YYREEE (reference sequence). The CDR3 region is CASSATITGNGYTF. In DNA form, the CDR3 reads TGTGCCAGCAGCGCGACCATAACAGGAAATGGCTACACCTTC.

J is TRBJ2-1 and V is TRBV4-2; 14 positions agree with TRBD2. The trim removed 0 bases at V and 15 bases at J, leaving 7 bases unmatched. There are 15 residues in the CDR3. The germline gives CDR1 LGHNA, CDR2 YNFKEQ. CDR3 loop: CASSQEGGLAGGLFF. The CDR3 nucleotides read TGTGCCAGCAGCCAAGAGGGTGGACTAGCGGGGGGACTGTTCTTC.

This clone ranks as medium-sized. This chain connects TRBV30 to TRBJ1-2, with D perhaps matching TRBD1 (6 bases). From germline, CDR1 is GTSNPN and CDR2 SVGIG (reference sequence). Trimming shortened V by 3 bases and J by 4 bases, and 15 bases separated the two germline ends. The CDR3 totals 14 residues. The CDR3 coding sequence is TGTGCCTGGAGCACCCCGGGGGGCTTCTATGGCTACACCTTC. It codes for CAWSTPGGFYGYTF.

The V gene is TRBV6-1, the J gene TRBJ1-6, with no clear D. The length of the CDR3 is 11 residues. The germline V and J ends were trimmed by 3 bases and 15 bases, with 9 bases remaining between them. Germline loops: CDR1 MNHNS, CDR2 SASEGT. The CDR3 coding sequence is TGTGCCAGCAGTGAGACACCTCTCCTCCACTTT. It specifies CASSETPLLHF.

V gene TRBV6-5 combines with J gene TRBJ1-1; D possibly corresponds to TRBD1 (6 bases). The V end lost 0 bases, the J end lost 5 bases, and 13 bases lay between the germline ends. The CDR3 totals 15 residues. Germline CDR1 is MNHEY and CDR2 is SVGAGI. CDR3 sequence: CASSYSSGRGTEAFF. The CDR3 nucleotides read TGTGCCAGCAGTTACTCCTCAGGGAGGGGGACTGAAGCTTTCTTT.

The chain uses TRBV27 and TRBJ2-1; weak D call: TRBD2 (5 bases). From germline, CDR1 is MNHEY and CDR2 SMNVEV (reference sequence). V was shortened by 1 base and J by 10 bases, with 8 bases between the two germline ends. This CDR3 has 12 amino acids. The CDR3 spells CASSLYGGEQFF. CDR3 nucleotide sequence: TGTGCCAGCAGTTTATACGGCGGGGAGCAGTTCTTC.

This clone was observed a handful of times. V usage is TRBV2 and J usage is TRBJ1-5; TRBD1 is a possible D gene (6 bases). V dropped 8 bases and J dropped 4 bases, with 18 bases sitting between them. The germline V gene has CDR1 SNHLY and CDR2 FYNNEI. This CDR3 is 15 amino acids long. In nucleotides, the CDR3 is TGTGCCAGCTCTTTGGGGACAAGCAGGAATCAGCCCCAGCATTTT. Its protein is CASSLGTSRNQPQHF.

The chain employs TRBV29-1 and TRBJ2-7; 9 bases align to TRBD1. The CDR3 is 15 amino acids. The J segment lost 3 bases and the V segment lost 4 bases, leaving 10 bases of the junction unmatched. The germline V gene encodes CDR1 SQVTM and CDR2 ANQGSEA. As DNA, the CDR3 is TGCAGCGTTGTCACAGGGGGCGGATTGAACTACGAGCAGTACGTC. Residues: CSVVTGGGLNYEQYV.

The rearrangement links TRBV5-4 to TRBJ1-2; TRBD1 is a possible D gene (5 bases). The CDR3 sequence is 14 residues long. Germline V lookup: CDR1 SGHNT, CDR2 YYREEE (reference sequence). V was pared by 0 bases and J by 4 bases, with 10 bases between. CDR3 DNA sequence: TGTGCCAGCAGCTTGGTGCAGGGAGGCTATGGCTACACCTTC. Its translation: CASSLVQGGYGYTF.

V gene TRBV5-1 combines with J gene TRBJ1-1, with 10 nucleotides matching TRBD1. Germline CDR1 and CDR2: SGHRS and YFSETQ. V dropped 5 bases and J dropped 1; count of bases not matched to a gene: 5. CDR3 size: 15 residues. CDR3 nucleotides: TGCGCCAGCAGACAAAGGACAGGGGGGAACACTGAAGCTTTCTTT. Its translation is CASRQRTGGNTEAFF.

V and J are TRBV5-1 and TRBJ2-7, with 7 positions matching TRBD2. The V segment lost 4 bases and the J segment 3 bases; nucleotides outside the gene matches: 13. The germline gives CDR1 SGHRS, CDR2 YFSETQ. CDR3 size: 16 residues. CDR3 sequence: CASSRASAGRDYEQYF. CDR3 DNA: TGCGCCAGCAGCAGGGCGTCGGCAGGGAGGGACTACGAGCAGTACTTC.

V usage is TRBV14 and J usage is TRBJ2-5; 7 bases match TRBD1. Per germline, CDR1 SGHDN and CDR2 FVKESK. This CDR3 is 13 amino acids long. The V gene end was trimmed by 4 bases and the J gene end by 4 bases; junction bases not matched to a gene: 3. CDR3 coding DNA: TGTGCCAGCAGCCCTCGGACAGGAGAGACCCAGTACTTC. As protein: CASSPRTGETQYF. The whole variable domain, remainder taken from reference TRBV14 and TRBJ2-5, is EAGVTQFPSHSVIEKGQTVTLRCDPISGHDNLYWYRRVMGKEIKFLLHFVKESKQDESGMPNNRFLAERTGGTYSTLKVQPAELEDSGVYFCASSPRTGETQYFGPGTRLLVL.

The V call is TRBV12-5, the J call TRBJ1-5; D ambiguous. With 7 bases removed from V and 8 bases from J, the gap between germline ends came to 21 bases. CDR1 and CDR2 from the germline V gene are LGHNT and FRNRAP. The CDR3 loop spans 15 amino acids. CDR3 DNA sequence: TGTGCTAGTGTTCCAGACCTCCCAGGTTCGGAGCCCCAGCATTTT. Amino acid sequence: CASVPDLPGSEPQHF.

The chain combines TRBV27 with TRBJ2-7; 11 bases are a match to TRBD2. Trimming removed 5 bases from V and 2 bases from J; junction bases left unmatched: 5. The CDR3 has 15 amino acids. The germline gives CDR1 MNHEY, CDR2 SMNVEV (reference sequence). The CDR3 protein is CASSAIAGGTYEQYF. DNA for the CDR3: TGTGCCAGCAGTGCCATAGCGGGGGGGACCTACGAGCAGTACTTC.

This sequence joins TRBV7-8 and TRBJ1-1, with a possible D match to TRBD1 (5 bases). Per germline, CDR1 SGHVS and CDR2 FQNEAQ. The CDR3 length is 14 residues. Trimming removed 4 bases from V and 8 bases from J, with 17 bases in between. The CDR3 nucleotides are TGTGCCAGCAGCTCAACAGAGATCGGACAAGAAGCTTTCTTT. Translating gives CASSSTEIGQEAFF.

This chain joins TRBV5-1 and TRBJ1-2; D ambiguous. Germline V gene sequence: CDR1 SGHRS, CDR2 YFSETQ. The CDR3 spans 16 residues. V lost 0 bases, J lost 0 bases, and 12 bases lay in between. CDR3 protein: CASSLEARFSNYGYTF. CDR3 nucleotides: TGCGCCAGCAGCTTGGAGGCTAGGTTTTCTAACTATGGCTACACCTTC.

This clone was counted only a few times. The chain joins TRBV2 to TRBJ1-6, with 12 bases aligning to TRBD1. V gave up 4 bases and J gave up 10 bases; unmatched junction bases: 5. The CDR3 spans 15 residues. Germline V gives CDR1 SNHLY, CDR2 FYNNEI. CDR3 loop: CASSVRDRGLSPLHF. The DNA for the CDR3 is TGTGCCAGCAGTGTCCGGGACAGGGGGCTGTCACCCCTCCACTTT.

The J gene is TRBJ2-1, the V gene TRBV5-1; TRBD1 matches 9 bases. V was pared by 4 bases and J by 9 bases, with 11 bases of the junction left unmatched. Germline V gene sequence: CDR1 SGHRS, CDR2 YFSETQ. The CDR3 consists of 15 residues. The CDR3 sequence: CASSPTGQGFGEQFF. DNA of the CDR3: TGCGCCAGCAGCCCGACGGGACAGGGATTTGGTGAGCAGTTCTTC.